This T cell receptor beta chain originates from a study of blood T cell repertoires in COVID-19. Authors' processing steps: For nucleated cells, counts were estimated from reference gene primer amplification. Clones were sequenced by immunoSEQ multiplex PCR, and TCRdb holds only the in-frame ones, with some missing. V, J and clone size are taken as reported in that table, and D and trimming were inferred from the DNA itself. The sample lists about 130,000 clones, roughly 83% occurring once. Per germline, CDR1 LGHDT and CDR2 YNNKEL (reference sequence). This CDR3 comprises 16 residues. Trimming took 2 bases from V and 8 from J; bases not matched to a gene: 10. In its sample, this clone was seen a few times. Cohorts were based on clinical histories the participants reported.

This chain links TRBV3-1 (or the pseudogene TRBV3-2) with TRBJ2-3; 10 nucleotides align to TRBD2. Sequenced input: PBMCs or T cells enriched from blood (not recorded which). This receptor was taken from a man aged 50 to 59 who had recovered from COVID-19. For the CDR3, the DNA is TGTGCCAGCAGCCAATTATCAGCGGGGGGGCAATCTACGCAGTATTTT. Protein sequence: CASSQLSAGGQSTQYF.